The rows below give T cell receptor beta chains drawn from one sample of a study of post-analysis software for immune sequencing data. TCRdb re-called the PCR reads with MiXCR, one entry per CDR3 protein. The table records approximately 630,000 distinct CDR3 sequences, approximately 60% of them present only once. Sequenced: blood. The origin of the receptors is a girl aged 2-9 years with multiple sclerosis. Both conserved end residues are part of each CDR3. A D gene is named only where the DNA matches it firmly. Not every row has a clone size; where given, it reads once, few, many or a size class.

>TRBV2|NA|NA|TRBJ2-5
TGTGCCAGCAGTGAATTGGGATTTGGGACCCAGTACTTC
CASSELGFGTQYF
>TRBV29-1|TRBD2|few|TRBJ2-2
TGCAGCGCGTTGAGGGCTGCTAGCGGGGGGTTCGGGGAGCTGTTTTTT
CSALRAASGGFGELFF
>TRBV7-8|NA|NA|TRBJ2-1
TGTGCCAGCAGCTTTAACAGGGGAGGGCCCTCCTACAATGAGCAGTTCTTC
CASSFNRGGPSYNEQFF
>TRBV25-1|NA|NA|TRBJ2-6
TGTGCCAGCAGTGAATCCCTGGACTCCGTGGGTACTGGGGCCAACGTCCTGACTTTC
CASSESLDSVGTGANVLTF
>TRBV11-2|TRBD1|NA|TRBJ2-3
TGTGCCAGCAGCTTAGATCGGAAGACAGGGGCAGCAGATACGCAGTATTTT
CASSLDRKTGAADTQYF
>TRBV5-1|TRBD1|NA|TRBJ2-7
TGCGCCAGCGGGACAGGGACCCCCTCCTACGAGCAGTACTTC
CASGTGTPSYEQYF
>TRBV27|TRBD1|NA|TRBJ2-1
TGTGCCAGCACTATTCGACAGGGGGCATCCTACAATGAGCAGTTCTTC
CASTIRQGASYNEQFF
>TRBV3-1|NA|NA|TRBJ1-1
TGTGCCAGCAGCCAGGTTATGAACACTGAAGCTTTCTTT
CASSQVMNTEAFF
>TRBV3-1|TRBD2|NA|TRBJ2-7
TGTGCCAGCAGCCAAGACAGGCTAGCGGTCTCTGTTGAGCAGTACTTC
CASSQDRLAVSVEQYF
>TRBV5-6|NA|NA|TRBJ1-2
TGTGCCAGCAGCACGATCGACAGATTCTATGGCTACACCTTC
CASSTIDRFYGYTF
>TRBV5-8|TRBD2|NA|TRBJ2-3
TGTGCCAGCAGAGAGCGGGGGGGCACAGATACGCAGTATTTT
CASRERGGTDTQYF
>TRBV24-1|TRBD2|NA|TRBJ2-1
TGTGCCACCAGTGATTCAAGGTGGACTAGCGGGGGGGCCACGAACTCCTACAATGAGCAGTTCTTC
CATSDSRWTSGGATNSYNEQFF
>TRBV20-1|TRBD2|NA|TRBJ2-5
TGCAGTGCAAGCGCGCTAGCGGTCTTTCAAGAGACCCAGTACTTC
CSASALAVFQETQYF
>TRBV27|NA|NA|TRBJ2-4
TGTGCCAACAGTTTATACTCTGCAGGGAAAAACATTCAGTACTTC
CANSLYSAGKNIQYF
>TRBV6-6|NA|NA|TRBJ2-1
TGTGCCAGCACTTCCTCATGGGTAGCGACCTACAATGAGCAGTTCTTC
CASTSSWVATYNEQFF